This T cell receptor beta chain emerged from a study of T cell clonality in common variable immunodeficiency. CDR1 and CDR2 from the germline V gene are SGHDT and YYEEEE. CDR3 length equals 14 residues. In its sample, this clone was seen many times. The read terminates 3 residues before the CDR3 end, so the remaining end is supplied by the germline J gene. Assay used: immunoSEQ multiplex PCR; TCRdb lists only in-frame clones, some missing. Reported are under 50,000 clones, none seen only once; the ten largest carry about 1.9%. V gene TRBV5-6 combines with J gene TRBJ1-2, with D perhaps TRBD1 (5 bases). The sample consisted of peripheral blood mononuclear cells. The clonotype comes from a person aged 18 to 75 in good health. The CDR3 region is CASSINRGLGGYTF. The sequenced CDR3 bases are TGTGCCAGCAGCATTAATAGGGGCCTTGGAGGC.